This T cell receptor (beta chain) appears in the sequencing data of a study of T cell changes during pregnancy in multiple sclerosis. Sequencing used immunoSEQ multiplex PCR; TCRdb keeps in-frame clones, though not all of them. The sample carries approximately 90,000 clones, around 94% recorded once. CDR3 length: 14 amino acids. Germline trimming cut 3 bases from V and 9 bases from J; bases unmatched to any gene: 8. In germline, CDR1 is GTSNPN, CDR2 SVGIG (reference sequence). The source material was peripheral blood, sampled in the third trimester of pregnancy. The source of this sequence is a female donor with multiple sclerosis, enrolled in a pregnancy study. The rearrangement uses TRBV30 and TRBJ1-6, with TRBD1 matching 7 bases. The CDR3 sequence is CAWRRDRASSPLHF. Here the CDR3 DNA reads TGTGCCTGGAGAAGAGACAGGGCCAGTTCACCCCTCCACTTT.